Listed below are T cell receptor beta chains from one sample, sequenced in a study of T cell responses to AZD1222 COVID-19 vaccine. The data were produced by immunoSEQ multiplex PCR, yet TCRdb's version contains in-frame clones alone and is incomplete. The table lists fewer than 95,000 clones, roughly nine tenths of them singletons, with roughly 31% in the top ten. The material was peripheral blood, obtained on day 0 of AZD1222 vaccination. These receptors all stem from an adult in good health. Both conserved end residues are part of each CDR3. The size field is filled for only some rows; it gives once, few, many or a size class.

TRBV9	15	.	TRBJ2-7	CASSGGSAAAYEQYF
TRBV7-7	14	once	TRBJ2-5	CASSLLGVGETQYF
TRBV3-1/TRBV3-2	16	once	TRBJ2-1	CASSLVGQRDNNEQFF
TRBV7-2	14	.	TRBJ2-7	CASSSRMGSYEQYF
TRBV7-3	14	few	TRBJ2-1	CASSLTGGNNEQFF
TRBV5-1	14	.	TRBJ2-7	CASSPLRRLGEQYF
TRBV14	16	.	TRBJ2-3	CASSQDWGRTTDTQYF
TRBV10-2	13	once	TRBJ2-1	CASSEREHNEQFF
TRBV9	15	.	TRBJ2-3	CASSVGGSGTDTQYF
TRBV19	15	few	TRBJ1-4	CASKAGPATNEKLFF
TRBV6-6	11	.	TRBJ1-1	CASSSGSEAFF
TRBV18	16	.	TRBJ2-7	CASSPRASGAGYEQYF
TRBV7-2	12	.	TRBJ2-3	CASSQSTDTQYF
TRBV19	16	.	TRBJ1-2	CASSTELTGRKDGYTF
TRBV30	14	.	TRBJ2-3	CAWSEVLRTDTQYF
TRBV11-3	15	.	TRBJ2-3	CASSLGDRGPDTQYF
TRBV12-5	16	.	TRBJ1-5	CASGLVQETGNQPQHF
TRBV11-2	14	.	TRBJ2-1	CASSYTNTRNEQFF
TRBV4-2	14	.	TRBJ2-2	CASKSQGGTGELFF
TRBV7-9	19	.	TRBJ2-1	CASSPVPGEATHSNNEQFF
TRBV7-2	14	.	TRBJ2-3	CASSRRYSTDTQYF
TRBV11-2	13	.	TRBJ1-1	CASSGGLNTEAFF
TRBV6-4	14	.	TRBJ2-1	CASSERLVGDEQFF
TRBV5-1	13	.	TRBJ2-5	CASTRGAQETQYF
TRBV28	11	.	TRBJ2-1	CASSDRIVRFF
TRBV5-6	16	.	TRBJ2-5	CASSVRDRGSQETQYF
TRBV5-5	14	few	TRBJ2-3	CASSFFLVTDTQYF
TRBV15	14	.	TRBJ1-5	CATSRDRSNQPQHF
TRBV21-1	15	.	TRBJ1-2	CASSKSPREYYGYTF
TRBV6-1	12	.	TRBJ1-2	CASSDHPQGYTF
TRBV18	14	.	TRBJ1-4	CASSPPQELGKLFF
TRBV4-1	18	.	TRBJ1-1	CASSQTVPGQGLNTEAFF
TRBV9	14	.	TRBJ1-1	CASSDSMFISGAFF
TRBV5-1	13	.	TRBJ2-1	CASSFELNNEQFF
TRBV3-1/TRBV3-2	11	few	TRBJ1-1	CASSQLQEAFF
TRBV19	14	.	TRBJ2-3	CASSLQGATDTQYF
TRBV5-4	14	once	TRBJ2-1	CASTRDRVDNEQFF
TRBV28	14	.	TRBJ2-7	CASTKGGESYEQYF
TRBV21-1	18	.	TRBJ2-1	CASSKKQSSGLPYNEQFF
TRBV7-2	13	.	TRBJ2-5	CASSRLGQETQYF
TRBV6-5	16	.	TRBJ2-7	CASSYKGLAGAYEQYF
TRBV7-6	12	.	TRBJ2-7	CASSTHNGEQYF